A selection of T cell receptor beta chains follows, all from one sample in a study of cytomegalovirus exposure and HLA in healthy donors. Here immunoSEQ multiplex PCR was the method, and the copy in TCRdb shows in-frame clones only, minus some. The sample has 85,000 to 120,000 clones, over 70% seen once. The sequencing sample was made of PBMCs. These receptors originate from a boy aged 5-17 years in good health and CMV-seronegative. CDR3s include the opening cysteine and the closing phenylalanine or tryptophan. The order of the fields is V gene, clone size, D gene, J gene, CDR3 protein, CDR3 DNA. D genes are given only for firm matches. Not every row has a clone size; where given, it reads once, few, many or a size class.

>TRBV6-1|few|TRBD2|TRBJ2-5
CASSELAGGPETQYF
TGTGCCAGCAGTGAACTAGCGGGGGGGCCTGAGACCCAGTACTTC
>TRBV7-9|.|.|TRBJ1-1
CASSLVREVETEAFF
TGTGCCAGCAGCTTAGTTCGGGAAGTGGAGACTGAAGCTTTCTTT
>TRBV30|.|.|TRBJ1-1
CAWSRGPPDAFF
TGTGCCTGGAGTCGTGGGCCCCCCGATGCTTTCTTT
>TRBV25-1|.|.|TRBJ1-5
CASSLGGGRSNQPQHF
TGTGCCAGCAGCCTTGGTGGGGGCCGTAGCAATCAGCCCCAGCATTTT
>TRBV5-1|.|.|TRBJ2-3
CASSFDRLTDTQYF
TGCGCCAGCAGCTTCGACAGGCTCACAGATACGCAGTATTTT
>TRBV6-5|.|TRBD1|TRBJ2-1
CASSPGQGPNEQFF
TGTGCCAGCAGCCCAGGACAGGGGCCGAATGAGCAGTTCTTC
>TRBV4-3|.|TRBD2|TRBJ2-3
CASSQGLAGGPFTDTQYF
TGCGCCAGCAGCCAAGGACTAGCGGGGGGCCCTTTCACAGATACGCAGTATTTT
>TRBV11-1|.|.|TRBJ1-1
CASSPAGTEAFF
TGTGCCAGCAGCCCCGCGGGGACTGAAGCTTTCTTT
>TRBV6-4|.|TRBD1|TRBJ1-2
CASSGEQGAYYGYTF
TGTGCCAGCAGTGGCGAACAGGGGGCTTACTATGGCTACACCTTC
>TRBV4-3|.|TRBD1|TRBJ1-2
CASSQRDRGYGYTF
TGCGCCAGCAGCCAGCGGGACAGGGGCTATGGCTACACCTTC
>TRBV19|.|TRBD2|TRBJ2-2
CATRRGGGTGELFF
TGTGCCACCCGCCGGGGGGGCGGCACCGGGGAGCTGTTTTTT
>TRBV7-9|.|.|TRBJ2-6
CASSHGGDGANVLTF
TGTGCCAGCAGCCACGGGGGTGATGGGGCCAACGTCCTGACTTTC
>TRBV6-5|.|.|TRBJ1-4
CASTSVTVREKLFF
TGTGCCAGCACCTCCGTGACAGTACGTGAAAAACTGTTTTTT
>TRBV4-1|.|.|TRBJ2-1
CASSQDRGSNNEQFF
TGCGCCAGCAGCCAAGATAGAGGCAGCAACAATGAGCAGTTCTTC
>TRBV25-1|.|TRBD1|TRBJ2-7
CASSLGTGVYEQYF
TGTGCCAGCAGTCTCGGGACAGGGGTCTACGAGCAGTACTTC
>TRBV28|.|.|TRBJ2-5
CASSLGGIQETQYF
TGTGCCAGCAGTTTAGGAGGGATTCAAGAGACCCAGTACTTC
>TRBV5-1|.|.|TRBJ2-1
CASSLKLNEQFF
TGCGCCAGCAGCCTCAAGCTCAATGAGCAGTTCTTC
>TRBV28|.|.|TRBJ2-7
CASSLGGSYEQYF
TGTGCCAGCAGCCTGGGGGGCTCCTACGAGCAGTACTTC
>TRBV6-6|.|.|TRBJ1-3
CASLWPDFSGNTIYF
TGTGCCAGCCTCTGGCCCGACTTCTCTGGAAACACCATATATTTT
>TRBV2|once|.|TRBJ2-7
CASSELAYEQYF
TGTGCCAGCAGTGAGTTGGCTTACGAGCAGTACTTC
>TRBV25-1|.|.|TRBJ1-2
CASSDDRPNEGYTF
TGTGCCAGCAGTGATGACAGGCCAAACGAGGGCTACACCTTC
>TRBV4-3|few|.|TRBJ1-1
CASSQDREAGTGAFF
TGCGCCAGCAGCCAAGATCGGGAGGCGGGTACTGGAGCTTTCTTT
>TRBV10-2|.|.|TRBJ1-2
CASSEPGLSVRWFGYTF
TGCGCCAGCAGTGAGCCTGGACTCTCGGTGAGATGGTTTGGCTACACCTTC
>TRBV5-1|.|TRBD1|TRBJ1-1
CASSLNRGHTEAFF
TGCGCCAGCAGCTTGAACAGGGGGCACACTGAAGCTTTCTTT
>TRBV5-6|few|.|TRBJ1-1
CASSTQGLWDAFF
TGTGCCAGCAGCACGCAGGGGTTGTGGGATGCTTTCTTT
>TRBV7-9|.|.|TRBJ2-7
CASSLTPSYEQYF
TGTGCCAGCAGTCTTACTCCGTCCTACGAGCAGTACTTC
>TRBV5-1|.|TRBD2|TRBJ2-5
CASSLGGLAGGQETQYF
TGCGCCAGCAGCTTGGGCGGACTAGCGGGGGGGCAAGAGACCCAGTACTTC